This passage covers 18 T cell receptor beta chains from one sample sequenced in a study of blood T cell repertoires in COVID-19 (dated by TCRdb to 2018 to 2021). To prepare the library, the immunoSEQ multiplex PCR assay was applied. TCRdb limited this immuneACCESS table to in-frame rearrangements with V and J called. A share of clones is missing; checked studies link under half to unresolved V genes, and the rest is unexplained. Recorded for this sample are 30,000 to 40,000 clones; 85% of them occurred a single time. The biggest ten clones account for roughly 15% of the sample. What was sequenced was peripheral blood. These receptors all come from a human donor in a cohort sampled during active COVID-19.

For the CDR3, the DNA is TGTGCCAGCAGTGAAGGGACAGGGCTGTACGAGCAGTACTTC. Protein sequence: CASSEGTGLYEQYF. V usage is TRBV6-1 and J usage is TRBJ2-7; TRBD1 aligns across 8 bases. Germline V lookup: CDR1 MNHNS, CDR2 SASEGT. J gave up 4 bases and V 1 base, and 3 bases lay outside the gene matches. This CDR3 contains 14 residues.

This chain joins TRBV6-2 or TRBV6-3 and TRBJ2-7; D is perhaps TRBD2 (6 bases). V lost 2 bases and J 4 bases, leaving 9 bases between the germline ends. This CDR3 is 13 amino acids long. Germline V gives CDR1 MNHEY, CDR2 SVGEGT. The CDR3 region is CASSYEEGYEQYF. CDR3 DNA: TGTGCCAGCAGTTACGAGGAGGGGTACGAGCAGTACTTC.

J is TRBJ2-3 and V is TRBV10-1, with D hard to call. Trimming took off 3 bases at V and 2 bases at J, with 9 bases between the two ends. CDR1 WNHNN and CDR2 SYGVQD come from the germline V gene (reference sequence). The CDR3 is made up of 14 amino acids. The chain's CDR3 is CASSELIYTDTQYF. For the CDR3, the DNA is TGCGCCAGCAGTGAACTAATTTACACAGATACGCAGTATTTT.

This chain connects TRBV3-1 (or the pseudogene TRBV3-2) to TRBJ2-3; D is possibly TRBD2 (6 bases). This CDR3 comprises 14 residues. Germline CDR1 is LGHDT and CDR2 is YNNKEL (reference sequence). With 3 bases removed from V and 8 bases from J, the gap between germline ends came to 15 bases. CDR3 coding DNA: TGTGCCAGCAGCCACGTATCCGGGAGTGCTACGCAGTATTTT. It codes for CASSHVSGSATQYF.

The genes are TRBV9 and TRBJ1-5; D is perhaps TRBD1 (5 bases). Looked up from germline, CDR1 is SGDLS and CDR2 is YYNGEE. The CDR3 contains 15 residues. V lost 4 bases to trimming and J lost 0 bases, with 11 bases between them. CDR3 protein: CASSPDTSSNQPQHF. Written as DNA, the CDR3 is TGTGCCAGCAGCCCGGACACCTCTAGCAATCAGCCCCAGCATTTT.

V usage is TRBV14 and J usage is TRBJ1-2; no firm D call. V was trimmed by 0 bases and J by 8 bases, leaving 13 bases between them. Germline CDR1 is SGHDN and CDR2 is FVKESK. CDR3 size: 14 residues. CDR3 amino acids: CASSQEEGNGGYTF. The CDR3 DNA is TGTGCCAGCAGCCAAGAGGAGGGTAACGGGGGCTACACCTTC.

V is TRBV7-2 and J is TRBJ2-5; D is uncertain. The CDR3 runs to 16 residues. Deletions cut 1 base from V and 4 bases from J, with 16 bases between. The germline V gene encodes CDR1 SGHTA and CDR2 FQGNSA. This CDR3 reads CASSLGATRNLETQYF. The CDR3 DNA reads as TGTGCCAGCAGCTTAGGGGCAACTCGAAATTTAGAGACCCAGTACTTC.

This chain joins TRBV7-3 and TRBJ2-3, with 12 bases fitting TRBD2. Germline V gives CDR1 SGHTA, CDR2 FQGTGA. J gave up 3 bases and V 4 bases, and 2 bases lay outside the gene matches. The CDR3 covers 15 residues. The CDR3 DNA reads TGTGCCAGCAGCTCCGGACTAGCGGGGACAGATACGCAGTATTTT. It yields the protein CASSSGLAGTDTQYF.

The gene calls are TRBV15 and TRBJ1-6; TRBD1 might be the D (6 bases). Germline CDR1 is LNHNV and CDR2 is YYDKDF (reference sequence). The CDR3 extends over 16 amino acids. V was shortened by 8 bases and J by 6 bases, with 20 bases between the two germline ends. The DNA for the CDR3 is TGTGCCACCTGCACGGCGGGGGCCGGTGGTAATTCACCCCTCCACTTT. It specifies CATCTAGAGGNSPLHF.

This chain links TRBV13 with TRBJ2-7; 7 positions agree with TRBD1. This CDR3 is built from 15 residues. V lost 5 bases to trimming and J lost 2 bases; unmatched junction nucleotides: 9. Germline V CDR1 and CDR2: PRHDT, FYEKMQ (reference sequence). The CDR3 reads CASSLNRDSPYEQYF. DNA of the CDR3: TGTGCCAGCAGCCTGAACCGGGACAGCCCCTACGAGCAGTACTTC.

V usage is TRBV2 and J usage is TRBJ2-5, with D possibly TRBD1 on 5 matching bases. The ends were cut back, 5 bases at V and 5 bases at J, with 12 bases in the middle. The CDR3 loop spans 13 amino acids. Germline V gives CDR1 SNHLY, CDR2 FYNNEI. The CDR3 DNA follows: TGTGCCAGCAGTATACAGGTTTCGGAGACCCAGTACTTC. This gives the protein CASSIQVSETQYF.

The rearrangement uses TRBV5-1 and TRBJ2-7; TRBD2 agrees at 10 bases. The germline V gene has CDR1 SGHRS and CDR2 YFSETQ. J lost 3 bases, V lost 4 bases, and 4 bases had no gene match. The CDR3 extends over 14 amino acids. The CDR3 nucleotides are TGCGCCAGCAGCGCGTTAGCGGGGGGCTACGAGCAGTACTTC. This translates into CASSALAGGYEQYF.

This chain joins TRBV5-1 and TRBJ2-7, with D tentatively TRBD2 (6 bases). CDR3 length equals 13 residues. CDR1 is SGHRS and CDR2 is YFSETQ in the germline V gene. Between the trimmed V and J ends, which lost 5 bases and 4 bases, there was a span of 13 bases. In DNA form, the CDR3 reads TGCGCCAGCAGGCGGGACGTGGAATACGAGCAGTACTTC. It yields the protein CASRRDVEYEQYF.

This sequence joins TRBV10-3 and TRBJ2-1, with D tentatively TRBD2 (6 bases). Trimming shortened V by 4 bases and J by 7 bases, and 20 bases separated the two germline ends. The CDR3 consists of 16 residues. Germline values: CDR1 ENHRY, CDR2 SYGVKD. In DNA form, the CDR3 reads TGTGCCATCAGTGCAAACCTAGCAGCGGGTAGAAATGAGCAGTTCTTC. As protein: CAISANLAAGRNEQFF.

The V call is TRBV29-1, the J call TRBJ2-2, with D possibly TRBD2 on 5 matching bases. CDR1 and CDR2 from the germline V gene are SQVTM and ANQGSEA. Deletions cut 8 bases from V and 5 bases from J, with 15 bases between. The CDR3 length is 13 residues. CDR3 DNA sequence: TGCAGCCAAGGCGGGCGCAGGACCGGGGAGCTGTTTTTT. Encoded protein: CSQGGRRTGELFF.

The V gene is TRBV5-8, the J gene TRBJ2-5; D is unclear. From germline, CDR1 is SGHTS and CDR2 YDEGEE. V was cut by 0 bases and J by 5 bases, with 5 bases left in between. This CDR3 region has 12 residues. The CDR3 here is CASSLAQETQYF. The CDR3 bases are TGTGCCAGCAGCTTGGCTCAGGAGACCCAGTACTTC.

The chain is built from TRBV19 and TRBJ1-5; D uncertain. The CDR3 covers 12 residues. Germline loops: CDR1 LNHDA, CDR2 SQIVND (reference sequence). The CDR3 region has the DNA TGTGCGTCTTCCAACAAAAATCAGCCCCAGCATTTT. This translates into CASSNKNQPQHF.

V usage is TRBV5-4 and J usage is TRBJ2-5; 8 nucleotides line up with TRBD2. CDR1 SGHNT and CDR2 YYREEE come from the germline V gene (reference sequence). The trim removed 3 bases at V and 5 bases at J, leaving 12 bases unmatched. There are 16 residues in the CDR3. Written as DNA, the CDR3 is TGTGCCAGCAGCTATGCTCCCTCCGGGGGGGGTGAGACCCAGTACTTC. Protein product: CASSYAPSGGGETQYF. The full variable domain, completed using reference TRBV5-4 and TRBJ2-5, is ETGVTQSPTHLIKTRGQQVTLRCSSQSGHNTVSWYQQALGQGPQFIFQYYREEENGRGNFPPRFSGLQFPNYSSELNVNALELDDSALYLCASSYAPSGGGETQYFGPGTRLLVL.